This entry lists 13 T cell receptor beta chains sequenced from one sample in a study of cytomegalovirus exposure and HLA in healthy donors. The PCR had 60 Vbeta and 13 Jbeta primers. The repertoire was sequenced with immunoSEQ multiplex PCR; TCRdb's copy has only in-frame clones and lacks some. Seen here are about 160,000 clones, around 81% observed once, and the top ten hold under 15%. Source material: PBMCs. These receptors were obtained from a woman in her fifties or sixties in good health and CMV-seronegative.

This clone was observed a handful of times. In the same sample, other DNA sequences code for this CDR3. J is TRBJ2-2 and V is TRBV5-6; no clear D. Germline assignment: CDR1 SGHDT and CDR2 YYEEEE. Trimming took 2 bases from V and 2 from J, leaving 4 bases between them. This CDR3 region has 13 residues. For the CDR3, the DNA is TGTGCCAGCAGCTTACTAAACACCGGGGAGCTGTTTTTT. Protein sequence: CASSLLNTGELFF.

For this clone: The junction departs from germline at one end; a sequencing error may be responsible. The chain carries TRBV7-9 and TRBJ2-7, with D maybe TRBD2 (6 bases). Looked up from germline, CDR1 is SEHNR and CDR2 is FQNEAQ (reference sequence). This CDR3 region has 15 residues. CDR3 bases: TGTTCCAGCAGCTTTCACCGGGAGTCGTCCTACGAGCAGTACTTC. Its protein product is CSSSFHRESSYEQYF.

This chain uses TRBV19 with TRBJ1-4; possible D gene TRBD1, 5 bases. This CDR3 is 14 amino acids long. Trimming shortened V by 1 base and J by 2 bases, and 5 bases separated the two germline ends. The germline gives CDR1 LNHDA, CDR2 SQIVND (reference sequence). For the CDR3, the DNA is TGTGCCAGTAGTATAGGACAGACTAATGAAAAACTGTTTTTT. It specifies CASSIGQTNEKLFF.

The CDR3 spells CASSQDRGTGKWGYYGYTF. The DNA for the CDR3 is TGTGCCAGCAGCCAAGATCGAGGGACAGGGAAATGGGGCTACTATGGCTACACCTTC. This chain joins TRBV4-2 and TRBJ1-2; 9 bases are a match to TRBD1. Germline loops: CDR1 LGHNA, CDR2 YNFKEQ. CDR3 size: 19 residues. V lost 0 bases and J lost 3; bases outside the gene matches: 14.

V is TRBV19 and J is TRBJ1-5; D is perhaps TRBD1 (5 bases). Germline V lookup: CDR1 LNHDA, CDR2 SQIVND (reference sequence). V was pared by 2 bases and J by 0 bases, with 14 bases between. The CDR3 has 17 residues. The CDR3 bases are TGTGCCAGTAGTATAATTAGGGGTGATTATAGCAATCAGCCCCAGCATTTT. Residues: CASSIIRGDYSNQPQHF.

This clone has a handful of counts. CDR3 nucleotide sequence: TGCGCCAGCAGCTCGGCCCCGACTAGCGGGGGTTACAATGAGCAGTTCTTC. This encodes CASSSAPTSGGYNEQFF. The rearrangement uses TRBV5-1 and TRBJ2-1; TRBD2 matches at 12 bases. Germline V gene data show CDR1 as SGHRS and CDR2 as YFSETQ. CDR3 size: 17 residues. V was pared by 3 bases and J by 4 bases, with 8 bases of the junction left unmatched.

This clone was recorded once. The gene calls are TRBV2 and TRBJ1-5; 8 bases map to TRBD1. The ends lost 2 bases at V and 6 bases at J; junction bases unmatched: 0. The CDR3 has 13 residues. Per the germline V gene, CDR1 is SNHLY and CDR2 is FYNNEI. DNA of the CDR3: TGTGCCAGCAGTGAAACAGGGGGTCAGCCCCAGCATTTT. Translation: CASSETGGQPQHF.

This sequence joins TRBV7-2 and TRBJ2-3; 14 bases map to TRBD2. CDR3 size: 17 residues. V was pared by 1 base and J by 8 bases, with 8 bases of the junction left unmatched. From germline, CDR1 is SGHTA and CDR2 FQGNSA. This CDR3 is CASSLEGTSGRGGTQYF. CDR3 DNA: TGTGCCAGCAGCTTAGAGGGGACTAGCGGGAGAGGCGGTACGCAGTATTTT.

The chain has TRBV13 and TRBJ2-1; 7 bases fit TRBD2. The germline CDR1 and CDR2 sequences are PRHDT and FYEKMQ (reference sequence). The trim removed 3 bases at V and 0 bases at J, leaving 8 bases unmatched. The CDR3 has 17 amino acids. CDR3 DNA sequence: TGTGCCAGCAGCTTCCCGGGGGACTACAGCTCCTACAATGAGCAGTTCTTC. It translates to CASSFPGDYSSYNEQFF.

The rearrangement joins TRBV25-1 to TRBJ1-2; the D gene is possibly TRBD1 (5 bases). Germline-derived CDR1 and CDR2 are MGHDK and SYGVNS. The CDR3 is 15 amino acids. V was trimmed by 1 base and J by 8 bases, leaving 17 bases between them. The CDR3 DNA is TGTGCCAGCAGTGAATTGGACAAACCGAGCTACGGCTACACCTTC. It yields the protein CASSELDKPSYGYTF.

The chain carries TRBV7-2 and TRBJ1-5, with 7 nucleotides matching TRBD1. The V segment lost 5 bases and the J segment 4 bases; nucleotides outside the gene matches: 8. Germline assignment: CDR1 SGHTA and CDR2 FQGNSA. This CDR3 comprises 15 residues. Written as DNA, the CDR3 is TGTGCCAGCAGCCTCGGACAGGTTGGTAATCAGCCCCAGCATTTT. Translation: CASSLGQVGNQPQHF.

CDR3 sequence: CASSQGAFRNQETQYF. CDR3 DNA sequence: TGTGCCAGCAGCCAGGGGGCGTTTAGGAACCAAGAGACCCAGTACTTC. The rearrangement joins TRBV5-4 to TRBJ2-5; 8 positions match TRBD1. The germline V gene encodes CDR1 SGHNT and CDR2 YYREEE (reference sequence). The ends lost 4 bases at V and 0 bases at J; junction bases unmatched: 8. The CDR3 sequence is 16 residues long.

The V and J genes are TRBV10-3 and TRBJ1-2, with 10 bases lining up with TRBD1. Germline V gene sequence: CDR1 ENHRY, CDR2 SYGVKD. This CDR3 is 14 amino acids long. Unmatched junction bases numbered 9, after V lost 6 bases and J lost 8 bases. CDR3 sequence reads: CAISSGQGELGYTF. The CDR3 bases are TGTGCCATCAGCTCTGGACAGGGGGAACTGGGCTACACCTTC.